This T cell receptor (beta chain) comes out of a study of T cell responses to AZD1222 COVID-19 vaccine. Overall study results and limits: Most donors were white British and more were female, and clonal diversity was possibly underestimated.

CDR1 is LNHDA and CDR2 is SQIVND in the germline V gene (reference sequence). Deletions cut 5 bases from V and 0 bases from J, with 14 bases between. The CDR3 extends over 17 amino acids. Measured with immunoSEQ multiplex PCR; TCRdb has only the in-frame clones, and not every one. The data contain 200,000 or so clones, roughly 93% of them seen just once; the ten biggest clones take up 0.99%. Concerning this clone itself: The antigen is not known.

Material: peripheral blood, obtained on day 0 of AZD1222 vaccination. The TCR sequence derives from an adult in good health. This chain connects TRBV19 to TRBJ2-6; D is perhaps TRBD1 (6 bases). The CDR3 region is CASSQRGMSSGANVLTF. DNA of the CDR3: TGTGCCAGTAGTCAGAGGGGGATGAGCTCTGGGGCCAACGTCCTGACTTTC.